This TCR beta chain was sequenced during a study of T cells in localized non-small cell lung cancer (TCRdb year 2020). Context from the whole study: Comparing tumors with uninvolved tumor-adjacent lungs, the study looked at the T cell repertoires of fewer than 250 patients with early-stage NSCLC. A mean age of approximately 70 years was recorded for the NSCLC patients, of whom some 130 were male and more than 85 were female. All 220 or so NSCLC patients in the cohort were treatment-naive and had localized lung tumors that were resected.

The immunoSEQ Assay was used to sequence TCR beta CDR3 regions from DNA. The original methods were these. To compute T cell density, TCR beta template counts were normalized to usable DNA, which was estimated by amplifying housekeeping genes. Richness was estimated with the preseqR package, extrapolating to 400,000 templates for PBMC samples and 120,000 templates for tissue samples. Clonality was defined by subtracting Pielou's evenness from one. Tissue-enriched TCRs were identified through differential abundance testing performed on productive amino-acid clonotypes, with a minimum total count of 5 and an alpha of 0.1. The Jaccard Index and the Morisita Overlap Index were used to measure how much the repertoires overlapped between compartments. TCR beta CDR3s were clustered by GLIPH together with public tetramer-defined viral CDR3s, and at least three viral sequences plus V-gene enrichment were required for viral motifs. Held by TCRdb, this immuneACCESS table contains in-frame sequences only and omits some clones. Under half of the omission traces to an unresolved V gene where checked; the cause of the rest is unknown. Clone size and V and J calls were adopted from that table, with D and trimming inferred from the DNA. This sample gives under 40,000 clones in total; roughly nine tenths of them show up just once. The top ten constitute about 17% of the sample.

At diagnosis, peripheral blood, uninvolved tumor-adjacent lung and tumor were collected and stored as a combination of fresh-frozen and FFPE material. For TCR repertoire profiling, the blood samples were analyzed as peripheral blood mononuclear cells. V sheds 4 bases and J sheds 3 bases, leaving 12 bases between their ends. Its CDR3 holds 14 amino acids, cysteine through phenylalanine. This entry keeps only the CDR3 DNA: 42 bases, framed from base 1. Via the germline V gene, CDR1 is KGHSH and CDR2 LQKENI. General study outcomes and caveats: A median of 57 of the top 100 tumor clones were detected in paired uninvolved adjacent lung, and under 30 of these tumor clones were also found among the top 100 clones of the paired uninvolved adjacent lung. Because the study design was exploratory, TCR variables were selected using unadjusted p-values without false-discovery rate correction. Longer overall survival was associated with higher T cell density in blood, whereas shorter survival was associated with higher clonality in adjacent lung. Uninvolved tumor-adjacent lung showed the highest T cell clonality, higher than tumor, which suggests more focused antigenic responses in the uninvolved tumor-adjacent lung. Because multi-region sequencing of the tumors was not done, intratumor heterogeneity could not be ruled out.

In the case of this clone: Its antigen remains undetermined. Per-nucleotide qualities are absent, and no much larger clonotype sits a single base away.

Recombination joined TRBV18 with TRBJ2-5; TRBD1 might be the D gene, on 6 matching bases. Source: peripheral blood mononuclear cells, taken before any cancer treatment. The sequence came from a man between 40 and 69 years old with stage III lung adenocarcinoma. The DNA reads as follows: TGTGCCAGCTCACACCCAGACAGGAAAGAGACCCAGTACTTC. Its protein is CASSHPDRKETQYF.